This TCR beta chain was found in a study of shared clonotypes between healthy human individuals. The wider study: There were three CD4 naive, three CD4 memory, two CD8 naive and one CD8 memory plates per donor. The study's findings and limits: The low donor count limited represented genetic and exposure-history diversity. Specimens sampled were limited to blood, with tissue repertoires likely differing.

With regard to this clone: Its antigen is not identified.

Each cell subset's genomic DNA was divided evenly among several immunoSEQ plates. TCRdb's table, derived via immunoSEQ multiplex PCR, lists solely in-frame clones and lacks some. Here the sample spans fewer than 850,000 clones, about 97% being singletons. Terminally differentiated effector memory CD45RA+ cells were excluded by CCR7 positive selection of CD45RO-negative cells. CDR1 and CDR2 from the germline V gene are SQVTM and ANQGSEA. Losses at the gene ends were 3 bases for V and 2 bases for J; bases not matched to a gene: 9. The CDR3 runs 16 residues. The TCR comes from a man aged 25 to 40 in good health. The source material was naive CD8+ T cells sorted from blood. V usage is TRBV29-1 and J usage is TRBJ2-1, with 8 positions matching TRBD2. This chain's CDR3 is CSVEASGSLPYNEQFF. In DNA form, the CDR3 reads TGCAGCGTTGAGGCGAGCGGGAGTCTCCCCTACAATGAGCAGTTCTTC.